The subject of this entry is one TCR beta chain. Its recognized antigen is unknown. Per-base qualities were not stored, and no clone one base away is much larger. In the same sample, other DNA sequences code for this CDR3. Each collaborating institution followed its own protocols to collect whole blood in K2EDTA tubes. For TCRbeta analysis, collaborators shipped samples in one of three forms: frozen whole blood, isolated PBMCs, or DNA extracted from either of those sample types. The germline V gene specifies SNHLY as CDR1 and FYNNEI as CDR2. The junction shows trimming of 11 bases on V and 7 bases on J, plus 17 bases between the germline ends. Including cysteine and phenylalanine, the CDR3 has 13 amino acids. The sequence is cut down to CDR3 DNA, 39 bases in frame from base 1. This entry belongs to a study of blood T cell repertoires in COVID-19 (dated by TCRdb to 2020 to 2021). For the wider study: The collaborator samples originated in the United States, Italy and Spain and spanned the acute and convalescent phases of COVID-19. Where HLA class I and class II types were available, the types were taken from metadata supplied by the sample provider, not from assay-based typing. The dataset comprised deeply sampled blood TCRbeta repertoires from subjects exposed to, actively infected with, or recovered from COVID-19. Nearly every sample came with metadata listing a de-identified subject ID, COVID-19 status, age in years and sex. The repertoires were released in a freely available public database intended as a resource for research on the immune response to SARS-CoV-2. Samples were obtained from the ongoing ImmuneRACE study (first 160 participants) and from 950 to 1,500 subjects provided by 6 global collaborators. The material from the prospective study consisted of cDNA or gDNA derived from T cells, B-cell-depleted T cells, or PBMCs.

The research as a whole found: The quantity of clinical and demographic metadata differed by source and by participant and was supplied without curation.

TCRbeta CDR3 regions were amplified from genomic DNA by means of the immunoSEQ Assay, a bias-controlled multiplex PCR. The paper's data handling went like this. The number of nucleated cells in each sample was estimated by amplification of reference gene primers within the assay. To quantify the absolute abundance of each unique TCRbeta CDR3 rearrangement, sequence reads were collapsed and filtered. For each sample, productive Simpson clonality was calculated as the square root of Simpson's diversity index over productive rearrangements. Drawn from immuneACCESS, this table holds only the in-frame rearrangements with V and J called that TCRdb kept. Clones are partly lost; checked studies trace under half to an unresolved V gene and leave the rest unexplained. V, J and clone size derive from that table, while D and trimming were established from the DNA sequence. Counted in this sample were 160,000 or so clones; roughly four fifths of them appeared once. Roughly 20% of the sample is in the top ten clones.

Specimen: peripheral blood. The sequence was obtained from a woman aged 80 or over with acute or convalescent COVID-19. The rearrangement joined TRBV2 to TRBJ1-4; a tentative D call is TRBD1 (5 bases match). The CDR3 reads CARRLGGGEKLFF. The base sequence is TGTGCCCGTCGGTTGGGGGGAGGTGAAAAACTGTTTTTT.